One and the same sample provided the 32 T cell receptor beta chains below, sequenced in a study of cytomegalovirus exposure and HLA in healthy donors. Assay used: immunoSEQ multiplex PCR; TCRdb lists only in-frame clones, some missing. Among under 400,000 clones listed, nearly 90% were seen once. Sequenced material: PBMCs. These receptors were taken from a man in his thirties or forties in good health and CMV-seronegative.

V is TRBV29-1 and J is TRBJ1-1; 11 nucleotides agree with TRBD1. The V and J ends lost 7 bases and 3 bases, in that order; junction bases with no gene match: 4. There are 13 residues in the CDR3. CDR1 and CDR2 from the germline V gene are SQVTM and ANQGSEA. CDR3 in amino acids: CSGWTGGHTEAFF. CDR3 in DNA: TGCAGCGGGTGGACAGGGGGCCACACTGAAGCTTTCTTT.

This clone was seen more than once but under ten times. The rearrangement uses TRBV2 and TRBJ2-7, with 7 bases matching TRBD1. Looked up from germline, CDR1 is SNHLY and CDR2 is FYNNEI. The length of the CDR3 is 13 residues. Trimming took 3 bases from V and 4 from J; bases not matched to a gene: 3. CDR3 amino acids: CASSDTTGYEQYF. The CDR3 nucleotides are TGTGCCAGCAGTGATACGACAGGGTACGAGCAGTACTTC.

This chain joins TRBV29-1 and TRBJ1-1; D gene ambiguous. Deletions cut 6 bases from V and 2 bases from J, with 10 bases between. CDR3 length: 12 amino acids. CDR1 and CDR2 (germline): SQVTM, ANQGSEA. This chain's CDR3 is CSVRRYNTEAFF. In DNA form, the CDR3 reads TGCAGCGTGCGTCGGTATAACACTGAAGCTTTCTTT.

The gene calls are TRBV6-5 and TRBJ1-5; a possible D gene is TRBD1 (6 bases). The CDR3 covers 13 residues. Trimming removed 5 bases at V and 6 bases at J, with 11 bases between. Germline V lookup: CDR1 MNHEY, CDR2 SVGAGI. For the CDR3, the DNA is TGTGCCAGCAGTGACAGGTTGGGTCAGCCCCAGCATTTT. Amino acids: CASSDRLGQPQHF.

This chain joins TRBV5-6 and TRBJ2-1, with a weak D call TRBD2 (6 bases). V was clipped by 0 bases and J by 7 bases, with 17 bases between them. CDR1 SGHDT and CDR2 YYEEEE come from the germline V gene. This CDR3 region has 16 residues. The DNA of the CDR3 is TGTGCCAGCAGCTTGGGGGGCGGGGCCCCGGGGAATGAGCAGTTCTTC. Translated: CASSLGGGAPGNEQFF.

This clone was seen a single time. The chain is built from TRBV15 and TRBJ1-2; 8 positions match TRBD1. V trimming: 1 base; J trimming: 6 bases; junction bases outside the gene matches: 10. The CDR3 is 16 amino acids. Germline CDR1 is LNHNV and CDR2 is YYDKDF (reference sequence). In nucleotides, the CDR3 is TGTGCCACCAGCAGAGGACTTCAGACAGGGGTCCATGGCTACACCTTC. It codes for CATSRGLQTGVHGYTF.

The rearrangement joins TRBV7-9 to TRBJ1-4, with 8 bases identical to TRBD1. The CDR3 is 15 amino acids. The germline V gene encodes CDR1 SEHNR and CDR2 FQNEAQ (reference sequence). V lost 6 bases to trimming and J lost 7 bases; unmatched junction nucleotides: 10. The DNA for the CDR3 is TGTGCCAGCAGTTCACAGGGGGAAGGGATTGAAAAACTGTTTTTT. Translating it yields CASSSQGEGIEKLFF.

The chain uses TRBV28 and TRBJ2-1, with 9 bases lining up with TRBD1. Trimming removed 5 bases from V and 7 bases from J; junction bases left unmatched: 12. Germline V CDR1 and CDR2: MDHEN, SYDVKM. This CDR3 is built from 16 residues. CDR3 residues: CASSKGGTGRENEQFF. CDR3 coding DNA: TGTGCCAGCAGTAAAGGGGGGACAGGGCGGGAGAATGAGCAGTTCTTC.

This clone was picked up one time. This chain uses TRBV6-1 with TRBJ2-7, with 7 bases aligning to TRBD1. There are 15 residues in the CDR3. Germline V CDR1 and CDR2: MNHNS, SASEGT. V lost 4 bases, J lost 0 bases, and 6 bases stayed unmatched. DNA of the CDR3: TGTGCCAGCAGTGGGGGGACAGCGAGCTCCTACGAGCAGTACTTC. This sequence encodes CASSGGTASSYEQYF.

The chain links TRBV10-3 to TRBJ1-6; D is undetermined. This CDR3 comprises 13 residues. V was pared by 3 bases and J by 9 bases, with 9 bases between. Germline CDR1 is ENHRY and CDR2 is SYGVKD. The CDR3 spells CAISELEGSPLHF. The CDR3 coding sequence is TGTGCCATCAGTGAACTAGAAGGTTCACCCCTCCACTTT.

This clone has only a few counts. The genes are TRBV7-6 and TRBJ1-5; D is unclear. The V gene lost 3 bases and the J gene lost 5 bases, with 8 bases spanning the gap. This CDR3 region has 13 residues. Germline V lookup: CDR1 SGHVS, CDR2 FNYEAQ. This chain's CDR3 is CASSLERDQPQHF. In DNA form, the CDR3 reads TGTGCCAGCAGCTTGGAGAGGGATCAGCCCCAGCATTTT.

This clone was recorded only once. This chain joins TRBV4-3 and TRBJ1-2; possible D gene TRBD1, 6 bases. Trimming pared 2 bases from V and 7 bases from J, leaving 11 bases between. Germline V gene data show CDR1 as LGHNA and CDR2 as YSLEER. The CDR3 sequence is 13 residues long. CDR3 coding DNA: TGCGCCAGCAGCCAAAGGACAGCCGGTGGCTACACCTTC. Encoded protein: CASSQRTAGGYTF.

The V call is TRBV9, the J call TRBJ2-6; tentative D call: TRBD1 (6 bases). Trimming left V 0 bases short and J 3 bases short, with 10 bases between. This CDR3 spans 16 amino acids. Germline CDR1 reads SGDLS; CDR2 reads YYNGEE. For the CDR3, the DNA is TGTGCCAGCAGCGTAGCTCAAGGGGGTGGGGCCAACGTCCTGACTTTC. Its protein is CASSVAQGGGANVLTF.

The chain carries TRBV5-1 and TRBJ2-5, with TRBD1 matching over 8 bases. CDR3 length: 16 amino acids. With V trimmed by 0 bases and J by 5 bases, 9 bases remained unmatched. The germline V gene has CDR1 SGHRS and CDR2 YFSETQ. CDR3 coding DNA: TGCGCCAGCAGCTTGGTAGTCCAGGGGGCCCTGGAGACCCAGTACTTC. Its translation is CASSLVVQGALETQYF. The full variable domain, in which reference TRBV5-1 and TRBJ2-5 provide the parts outside the CDR3, is KAGVTQTPRYLIKTRGQQVTLSCSPISGHRSVSWYQQTPGQGLQFLFEYFSETQRNKGNFPGRFSGRQFSNSRSEMNVSTLELGDSALYLCASSLVVQGALETQYFGPGTRLLVL.

The chain uses TRBV6-1 and TRBJ1-5; D is uncertain. V was cut by 2 bases and J by 4 bases, with 12 bases left in between. Germline V lookup: CDR1 MNHNS, CDR2 SASEGT. The CDR3 is 15 amino acids. The CDR3 is CASSELGGSNQPQHF. For the CDR3, the DNA is TGTGCCAGCAGTGAATTGGGAGGGTCGAATCAGCCCCAGCATTTT.

The V gene is TRBV19, the J gene TRBJ1-1; TRBD1 agrees at 8 bases. Germline CDR1 reads LNHDA; CDR2 reads SQIVND (reference sequence). The CDR3 has 19 residues. V dropped 7 bases and J dropped 0; count of bases not matched to a gene: 19. The CDR3 protein is CASTLRGAGGPNMNTEAFF. The CDR3 DNA sequence: TGTGCCAGTACTCTAAGAGGGGCAGGGGGCCCCAATATGAACACTGAAGCTTTCTTT.

The V and J genes are TRBV2 and TRBJ2-7; D ambiguous. The CDR3 runs 13 residues. Per germline, CDR1 SNHLY and CDR2 FYNNEI. Trimming removed 8 bases at V and 3 bases at J, with 14 bases between. The CDR3 coding sequence is TGTGCCAGCTCGGAACTCGGGTACTACGAGCAGTACTTC. Translating gives CASSELGYYEQYF.

The chain uses TRBV5-6 and TRBJ1-1; 8 bases match TRBD1. V trimming: 4 bases; J trimming: 11 bases; junction bases outside the gene matches: 7. Germline V gene data show CDR1 as SGHDT and CDR2 as YYEEEE. The CDR3 consists of 12 residues. The CDR3 bases are TGTGCCAGCAGCGTGGGACAGGTTCGGGCTTTCTTT. This encodes CASSVGQVRAFF.

The chain links TRBV6-5 to TRBJ2-7, with D maybe TRBD2 (5 bases). The CDR3 runs 12 residues. Germline V gene data show CDR1 as MNHEY and CDR2 as SVGAGI. Between the trimmed V and J ends, which lost 2 bases and 6 bases, there was a span of 8 bases. The CDR3 region has the DNA TGTGCCAGCAGTTACATCCGGGGCGAGCAGTACTTC. Its translation is CASSYIRGEQYF.

The chain combines TRBV7-8 with TRBJ2-7; D unresolved. The germline V gene has CDR1 SGHVS and CDR2 FQNEAQ. Deletions cut 2 bases from V and 7 bases from J, with 6 bases between. This CDR3 is built from 11 residues. As DNA, the CDR3 is TGTGCCAGCAGCTTATACTGGGAGCAGTACTTC. This sequence encodes CASSLYWEQYF.

The chain recombines TRBV5-1 with TRBJ2-5; perhaps TRBD1 as D (7 bases). Trimming left V 0 bases short and J 3 bases short, with 12 bases between. The CDR3 sequence is 15 residues long. The germline CDR1 and CDR2 sequences are SGHRS and YFSETQ. Here the CDR3 reads CASSLVGRGEETQYF. In DNA, the CDR3 is TGCGCCAGCAGCTTGGTTGGCAGGGGGGAAGAGACCCAGTACTTC.

The chain employs TRBV19 and TRBJ2-1; 15 positions agree with TRBD2. The CDR3 totals 18 residues. From germline, CDR1 is LNHDA and CDR2 SQIVND (reference sequence). V lost 5 bases, J lost 9 bases, and 14 bases stayed unmatched. The CDR3 region is CASSPGLAGGPMDVEQFF. In DNA, the CDR3 is TGTGCCAGTAGTCCCGGACTAGCGGGGGGGCCTATGGACGTTGAGCAGTTCTTC. Supplemented by reference TRBV19 and TRBJ2-1, the full variable domain reads DGGITQSPKYLFRKEGQNVTLSCEQNLNHDAMYWYRQDPGQGLRLIYYSQIVNDFQKGDIAEGYSVSREKKESFPLTVTSAQKNPTAFYLCASSPGLAGGPMDVEQFFGPGTRLTVL.

The DNA for the CDR3 is TGTGCCAGCAGCTCTGACAGGGGGCTTAACTATGGCTACACCTTC. It translates to CASSSDRGLNYGYTF. This chain connects TRBV7-2 to TRBJ1-2; the match to TRBD1 covers 10 bases. The CDR3 consists of 15 residues. The germline gives CDR1 SGHTA, CDR2 FQGNSA. With 4 bases clipped from V and 1 base from J, the junction kept 3 bases outside the gene matches.

The chain employs TRBV5-6 and TRBJ2-5; possible D gene TRBD2, 5 bases. The germline V gene has CDR1 SGHDT and CDR2 YYEEEE. Trimming took 1 base from V and 1 from J, leaving 8 bases between them. The CDR3 covers 14 residues. The chain's CDR3 is CASSLFGVQETQYF. The CDR3 DNA sequence: TGTGCCAGCAGCTTGTTCGGGGTCCAAGAGACCCAGTACTTC.

The CDR3 region is CASSPNRGRRVTEAFF. As DNA, the CDR3 is TGTGCCAGCTCACCAAACAGGGGGCGTAGGGTCACTGAAGCTTTCTTT. This chain joins TRBV18 and TRBJ1-1, with TRBD1 matching over 9 bases. The germline gives CDR1 KGHSH, CDR2 LQKENI. With V trimmed by 2 bases and J by 4 bases, 8 bases remained unmatched. CDR3 length: 16 amino acids.

The CDR3 bases are TGTGCCAGCAGCCAAGGGGACAGGGGGCTTTATGGCTACACCTTC. Protein product: CASSQGDRGLYGYTF. V usage is TRBV14 and J usage is TRBJ1-2; 12 bases agree with TRBD1. This CDR3 region has 15 residues. Germline V gene sequence: CDR1 SGHDN, CDR2 FVKESK. The V gene end was trimmed by 1 base and the J gene end by 5 bases; junction bases not matched to a gene: 2.

The rearrangement joins TRBV2 to TRBJ1-5; possible D gene TRBD1, 5 bases. V was pared by 5 bases and J by 8 bases, with 16 bases between. Per germline, CDR1 SNHLY and CDR2 FYNNEI. The CDR3 loop spans 14 amino acids. DNA for the CDR3: TGTGCCAGCAGTTCGGGGGGAGGGACGAAGCCCCAGCATTTT. This sequence encodes CASSSGGGTKPQHF.

The gene calls are TRBV27 and TRBJ1-5; D unclear. With 6 bases removed from V and 5 bases from J, the gap between germline ends came to 11 bases. Germline loops: CDR1 MNHEY, CDR2 SMNVEV (reference sequence). CDR3 length: 13 amino acids. DNA for the CDR3: TGTGCCAGCAGCATGCGTCCTGATCAGCCCCAGCATTTT. Protein product: CASSMRPDQPQHF.

In nucleotides, the CDR3 is TGTGCCAGCAGCTTTAGCGGGGGGCGGAACACCGGGGAGCTGTTTTTT. This gives the protein CASSFSGGRNTGELFF. The J gene is TRBJ2-2, the V gene TRBV11-3; 10 bases are shared with TRBD2. J gave up 1 base and V 3 bases, and 2 bases lay outside the gene matches. This CDR3 region has 16 residues. Germline V gene lookup returns CDR1 SGHNT and CDR2 YENEEA. Looking up the rest from reference TRBV11-3 and TRBJ2-2 gives the full variable domain: EAGVVQSPRYKIIEKKQPVAFWCNPISGHNTLYWYLQNLGQGPELLIRYENEEAVDDSQLPKDRFSAERLKGVDSTLKIQPAELGDSAVYLCASSFSGGRNTGELFFGEGSRLTVL.

The rearrangement links TRBV5-1 to TRBJ1-1; tentative D call: TRBD1 (5 bases). The germline V gene encodes CDR1 SGHRS and CDR2 YFSETQ. V was shortened by 4 bases and J by 7 bases, with 17 bases between the two germline ends. This CDR3 has 14 amino acids. Here the CDR3 DNA reads TGCGCCAGCAGCCTGACCCAGGGTTATAGTGAAGCTTTCTTT. Its protein is CASSLTQGYSEAFF. The full variable domain, its missing parts supplied by reference TRBV5-1 and TRBJ1-1, is KAGVTQTPRYLIKTRGQQVTLSCSPISGHRSVSWYQQTPGQGLQFLFEYFSETQRNKGNFPGRFSGRQFSNSRSEMNVSTLELGDSALYLCASSLTQGYSEAFFGQGTRLTVV.

The chain recombines TRBV21-1 with TRBJ1-2; the table's D gene call, TRBD1, was not cross checked with the DNA. TRBV21-1 is given as a pseudogene. The length of the CDR3 is 14 residues. CDR3 protein: CASSKSAQLCCYTF. The CDR3 region has the DNA TGTGCCAGCAGCAAAAGTGCACAGCTATGTTGCTACACCTTC.

The chain is built from TRBV6-6 and TRBJ2-4; D not certain. Trimming removed 6 bases at V and 7 bases at J, with 7 bases between. CDR3 size: 11 residues. Germline CDR1 is MNHNY and CDR2 is SVGAGI (reference sequence). In DNA, the CDR3 is TGTGCCAGCAGCCCCAGGAACATTCAGTACTTC. The encoded protein is CASSPRNIQYF.